Shown below are 14 T cell receptor beta chains from a single sample sequenced in a study of radiotherapy plus CTLA-4 blockade in lung cancer. The method was immunoSEQ multiplex PCR; TCRdb's version includes in-frame clones alone and lacks a portion of them. The sample has about 72,000 clones, approximately 80% seen once; the top ten hold roughly 4%. The source material was peripheral blood, sampled from a patient treated with radiotherapy plus ipilimumab. The receptors were sampled from a human donor with non-small cell lung cancer who had a partial response to radiotherapy plus ipilimumab.

The V call is TRBV7-9, the J call TRBJ2-1; weak D call: TRBD2 (6 bases). CDR3 length: 16 residues. V shed 1 base and J shed 0 bases, with 10 bases lying between them. Germline V lookup: CDR1 SEHNR, CDR2 FQNEAQ (reference sequence). In nucleotides, the CDR3 is TGTGCCAGCAGCTTAGGGGTCGGGAGCTCCTACAATGAGCAGTTCTTC. Translation: CASSLGVGSSYNEQFF.

The chain carries TRBV11-2 and TRBJ2-2; 12 bases agree with TRBD2. V lost 5 bases to trimming and J lost 0 bases; unmatched junction nucleotides: 4. This CDR3 is 17 amino acids long. The germline V gene has CDR1 SGHAT and CDR2 FQNNGV. CDR3 bases: TGTGCCAGCAGCCTGACTAGCGGGAGTACGAACACCGGGGAGCTGTTTTTT. Translating gives CASSLTSGSTNTGELFF. The full variable domain, in which reference TRBV11-2 and TRBJ2-2 provide the parts outside the CDR3, is EAGVAQSPRYKIIEKRQSVAFWCNPISGHATLYWYQQILGQGPKLLIQFQNNGVVDDSQLPKDRFSAERLKGVDSTLKIQPAKLEDSAVYLCASSLTSGSTNTGELFFGEGSRLTVL.

This clone appeared once. This chain connects TRBV28 to TRBJ2-7; 8 positions match TRBD1. Germline CDR1 MDHEN, CDR2 SYDVKM. The J segment lost 3 bases and the V segment lost 4 bases, leaving 8 bases of the junction unmatched. CDR3 length equals 15 residues. The CDR3 spells CASSYDRGGLYEQYF. Here the CDR3 DNA reads TGTGCCAGCAGTTACGACAGGGGAGGACTCTACGAGCAGTACTTC.

The chain is built from TRBV18 and TRBJ1-4, with D tentatively TRBD1 (6 bases). This CDR3 comprises 12 residues. Germline V CDR1 and CDR2: KGHSH, LQKENI. The germline V and J ends were trimmed by 5 bases and 8 bases, with 9 bases remaining between them. The CDR3 bases are TGTGCCAGCTCATCGGACAGCGAAAAACTGTTTTTT. It specifies CASSSDSEKLFF. The complete variable domain, with remaining parts taken from reference TRBV18 and TRBJ1-4, reads NAGVMQNPRHLVRRRGQEARLRCSPMKGHSHVYWYRQLPEEGLKFMVYLQKENIIDESGMPKERFSAEFPKEGPSILRIQQVVRGDSAAYFCASSSDSEKLFFGSGTQLSVL.

The genes are TRBV11-2 and TRBJ1-4; D remains ambiguous. The CDR3 contains 14 residues. Germline V gene sequence: CDR1 SGHAT, CDR2 FQNNGV. V gave up 1 base and J gave up 10 bases, with 13 bases separating them. The CDR3 reads CASSLVVTVGKLFF. The CDR3 nucleotides read TGTGCCAGCAGCTTAGTAGTAACGGTCGGAAAACTGTTTTTT.

In nucleotides, the CDR3 is TGCAGCGTTGGAAGGACCGGAGGGGCGAACGGGGAGCTGTTTTTT. Translation gives CSVGRTGGANGELFF. This chain links TRBV29-1 with TRBJ2-2, with D possibly matching TRBD2 (6 bases). In germline, CDR1 is SQVTM, CDR2 ANQGSEA. The CDR3 is 15 amino acids. Trimming took off 4 bases at V and 7 bases at J, with 19 bases between the two ends.

A few counts support this clone. The V call is TRBV2, the J call TRBJ2-7; 13 bases agree with TRBD2. The germline CDR1 and CDR2 sequences are SNHLY and FYNNEI. V trimming: 7 bases; J trimming: 5 bases; junction bases outside the gene matches: 8. The CDR3 is made up of 15 amino acids. The DNA for the CDR3 is TGTGCCAGCACCTACCGGACTAGCGGGAGCGACGAGCAGTACTTC. It codes for CASTYRTSGSDEQYF.

The chain uses TRBV16 and TRBJ1-1, with 7 bases aligning to TRBD1. The CDR3 is made up of 14 amino acids. Germline V lookup: CDR1 KGHSY, CDR2 FQNENV. The V gene end was trimmed by 1 base and the J gene end by 6 bases; junction bases not matched to a gene: 5. CDR3 DNA: TGTGCCAGCAGCCAATTTTCAGGGGGTGCTGAAGCTTTCTTT. Protein product: CASSQFSGGAEAFF.

The chain employs TRBV2 and TRBJ2-3; TRBD2 is a possible D gene (5 bases). This CDR3 is 16 amino acids long. The germline CDR1 and CDR2 sequences are SNHLY and FYNNEI. Between the trimmed V and J ends, which lost 7 bases and 4 bases, there was a span of 21 bases. The CDR3 nucleotides read TGTGCCAGCAACGATGGCGGAAACGTCGGGGCAGATACGCAGTATTTT. It translates to CASNDGGNVGADTQYF.

The CDR3 reads CASSSISGGEQYF. CDR3 coding DNA: TGTGCCAGCAGCTCCATCAGCGGGGGCGAGCAGTACTTC. This chain joins TRBV7-2 and TRBJ2-7, with TRBD2 identical over 8 bases. Germline CDR1 is SGHTA and CDR2 is FQGNSA. The CDR3 extends over 13 amino acids. J was trimmed by 6 bases and V by 4 bases; bases with no gene match: 5.

The V call is TRBV5-1, the J call TRBJ2-1; TRBD2 agrees at 8 bases. The CDR3 sequence is 15 residues long. In germline, CDR1 is SGHRS, CDR2 YFSETQ. With V trimmed by 4 bases and J by 2 bases, 5 bases remained unmatched. CDR3: CASSNSGATYNEQFF. The CDR3 DNA sequence: TGCGCCAGCAGCAATAGCGGGGCAACCTACAATGAGCAGTTCTTC.

This chain links TRBV29-1 with TRBJ2-7; 7 nucleotides line up with TRBD2. Germline CDR1 reads SQVTM; CDR2 reads ANQGSEA. The CDR3 runs to 17 residues. The trim removed 4 bases at V and 0 bases at J, leaving 15 bases unmatched. The DNA of the CDR3 is TGCAGCGTTGGGGGGGGGTTGAGGGACCGACCCTCCTACGAGCAGTACTTC. It translates to CSVGGGLRDRPSYEQYF.

V usage is TRBV11-3 and J usage is TRBJ2-2, with 14 bases aligning to TRBD2. V lost 0 bases to trimming and J lost 7 bases; unmatched junction nucleotides: 13. The CDR3 is 20 amino acids. Germline-derived CDR1 and CDR2 are SGHNT and YENEEA. CDR3 nucleotides: TGTGCCAGCAGCTTAGATCGGCCGGGACTAGCGGGAGAAGAGGGCGGGGAGCTGTTTTTT. This codes for CASSLDRPGLAGEEGGELFF. Drawing the rest from reference TRBV11-3 and TRBJ2-2, the complete variable domain is EAGVVQSPRYKIIEKKQPVAFWCNPISGHNTLYWYLQNLGQGPELLIRYENEEAVDDSQLPKDRFSAERLKGVDSTLKIQPAELGDSAVYLCASSLDRPGLAGEEGGELFFGEGSRLTVL.

The chain combines TRBV19 with TRBJ1-5; weak D call: TRBD1 (5 bases). The CDR3 has 16 amino acids. Per germline, CDR1 LNHDA and CDR2 SQIVND (reference sequence). Trimming removed 6 bases from V and 11 bases from J, with 26 bases in between. DNA for the CDR3: TGTGCCAGTAGCTCATCCCCGGAACAGGTCGATGTCGCCCAGCATTTT. Its translation: CASSSSPEQVDVAQHF.